A selection of T cell receptor beta chains follows, all from one sample in a study of T cells in Graves' hyperthyroidism and ophthalmopathy. TCRdb re-called the multiplex PCR reads through MiXCR, storing one row per CDR3 protein. The top ten clones hold just under 40% of a sample with about 300,000 distinct CDR3 sequences, approximately 18% of them seen once. The material sequenced was blood. Every receptor here comes from a man in his forties or fifties with Graves' ophthalmopathy. Each CDR3 is given with its conserved first and last residue. A D gene is named only where the DNA matches it firmly. The listing skips clone size in some rows; elsewhere it reads once, few, many or a size class.

j_gene,abundance,d_gene,v_gene,CDR3aa,CDR3nt
TRBJ1-5,.,.,TRBV20-1,CSATAPYSNQPQHF,TGCAGTGCAACCGCCCCCTATAGCAATCAGCCCCAGCATTTT
TRBJ2-3,many,.,TRBV2,CASSGMGGTDTQYF,TGTGCCAGCAGTGGGATGGGGGGCACAGATACGCAGTATTTT
TRBJ2-7,.,TRBD2,TRBV6-1,CASSPASGWYEQYF,TGTGCCAGCAGTCCGGCTAGCGGGTGGTACGAGCAGTACTTC
TRBJ2-2,many,.,TRBV7-2,CASSSPEGWVGELFF,TGTGCCAGCAGCTCGCCGGAGGGGTGGGTCGGGGAGCTGTTTTTT
TRBJ1-5,.,.,TRBV6-2/TRBV6-3,CASSYLAVSNQPQHF,TGTGCCAGCAGTTACCTCGCGGTTAGCAATCAGCCCCAGCATTTT
TRBJ2-2,.,.,TRBV4-1,CASSHKGQVASSPGELFF,TGCGCCAGCAGCCATAAAGGACAAGTTGCGTCGTCACCCGGGGAGCTGTTTTTT
TRBJ1-2,few,TRBD1,TRBV7-3,CASSPTSRGQGGYTF,TGTGCCAGCAGCCCGACTTCCAGGGGGCAAGGTGGCTACACCTTC
TRBJ1-5,.,TRBD1,TRBV4-1,CASSPQRTGGNQPQHF,TGCGCCAGCAGCCCACAGCGGACAGGCGGGAATCAGCCCCAGCATTTT
TRBJ1-5,many,.,TRBV10-3,CAISESNQPQHF,TGTGCCATCAGTGAGTCAAATCAGCCCCAGCATTTT
TRBJ1-2,few,TRBD1,TRBV7-9,CASSQPGQGNYGYTF,TGTGCCAGCAGCCAACCGGGACAGGGGAACTATGGCTACACCTTC
TRBJ2-5,few,TRBD1,TRBV12-3/TRBV12-4,CASSDRGWETQYF,TGTGCCAGCAGTGACAGGGGTTGGGAGACCCAGTACTTC
TRBJ1-5,.,.,TRBV20-1,CSASEVPGFNQPQHF,TGCAGTGCTAGTGAAGTCCCGGGCTTCAATCAGCCCCAGCATTTT
TRBJ1-2,few,TRBD1,TRBV7-2,CASSTRQGENYGYTF,TGTGCCAGCAGCACGAGACAGGGGGAAAACTATGGCTACACCTTC
TRBJ2-1,many,TRBD2,TRBV2,CASSEDSGRYNEQFF,TGTGCCAGCAGTGAGGATAGCGGGAGGTACAATGAGCAGTTCTTC
TRBJ1-1,few,.,TRBV5-1,CASRIGTAKWNTEAFF,TGCGCCAGCAGAATCGGGACTGCCAAATGGAACACTGAAGCTTTCTTT
TRBJ2-1,.,TRBD1,TRBV14,CASSPRPTGGFDNEQFF,TGTGCCAGCAGCCCCCGACCGACAGGGGGCTTTGACAATGAGCAGTTCTTC
TRBJ1-1,few,.,TRBV27,CASSLYSGGHTEAFF,TGTGCCAGCAGTTTATACAGTGGCGGGCACACTGAAGCTTTCTTT
TRBJ1-1,.,.,TRBV6-6,CASSYSRSGEAFF,TGTGCCAGCAGTTACTCGCGGTCGGGGGAAGCTTTCTTT
TRBJ1-5,.,.,TRBV9,CASRLQPQHF,TGTGCCAGCCGATTGCAACCCCAGCATTTT
TRBJ1-2,.,TRBD1,TRBV11-2,CASSPHDWTGTTNYGYTF,TGTGCCAGCAGCCCCCACGATTGGACAGGGACGACCAACTATGGCTACACCTTC
TRBJ1-5,many,.,TRBV6-1,CASSGTVINQPQHF,TGTGCCAGCAGTGGGACAGTCATCAATCAGCCCCAGCATTTT
TRBJ2-6,.,.,TRBV7-3,CASSSYTGANVLTF,TGTGCCAGCAGCTCATATACTGGGGCCAACGTCCTGACTTTC
TRBJ2-6,many,.,TRBV6-1,CASYISGGTYSGANVLTF,TGTGCCAGCTACATTTCAGGTGGCACCTACTCTGGGGCCAACGTCCTGACTTTC
TRBJ1-3,.,.,TRBV20-1,CSARDHRASGNTIYF,TGCAGTGCTAGAGATCACAGGGCTTCTGGAAACACCATATATTTT
TRBJ1-1,.,TRBD1,TRBV19,CASSTDTGVNTEAFF,TGTGCCAGTAGTACCGATACAGGGGTGAACACTGAAGCTTTCTTT
TRBJ2-1,few,.,TRBV9,CASSIDNGAYNEQFF,TGTGCCAGCAGCATCGACAACGGAGCTTACAATGAGCAGTTCTTC